These 2 T cell receptor beta chains share one sample of origin, sequenced in a study of CD8 T cells in ankylosing spondylitis. Each CDR3 protein gets one entry after TCRdb re-called the 5' RACE reads with MiXCR. Among 130,000 or so distinct CDR3 sequences listed, about 7% were seen once. Sequences were obtained from blood, either unsorted or a sorted T cell fraction (not recorded which). These receptors originate from a male donor with ankylosing spondylitis or in good health (not recorded which).

The J gene is TRBJ1-4, the V gene TRBV6-2 or TRBV6-3, with a weak D call TRBD1 (5 bases). Germline CDR1 is MNHEY and CDR2 is SVGEGT. V was shortened by 7 bases and J by 3 bases, with 15 bases between the two germline ends. The CDR3 covers 15 residues. CDR3 coding DNA: TGTGCCAGCACGATGGAGAGGGGCGCTAATGAAAAACTGTTTTTT. The encoded protein is CASTMERGANEKLFF.

This clonotype was counted ten times or more. The rearrangement joins TRBV11-2 to TRBJ2-1; D gene unclear. The CDR3 is 11 residues long. Looked up from germline, CDR1 is SGHAT and CDR2 is FQNNGV. V was cut by 6 bases and J by 6 bases, with 6 bases left in between. CDR3 region: CASRAVNEQFF. The CDR3 DNA reads TGTGCCAGCAGGGCGGTCAATGAGCAGTTCTTC.